A selection of T cell receptor beta chains follows, all from one sample in a study of blood T cell repertoires in COVID-19. Some clones are missing from TCRdb's copy, which holds only in-frame ones; the method was immunoSEQ multiplex PCR. The profile covers more than 80,000 clones, with roughly four fifths appearing a single time and about 7% taken by the ten largest. Specimen: peripheral blood. The receptors shown here come from a man between 45 and 60 years old with active or convalescent COVID-19. Both conserved end residues are part of each CDR3. D genes are given only for firm matches. Size is omitted from some rows. Given values are once, few, many or a class for expanded clones.

J gene,V gene,D gene,clone size,CDR3 protein,CDR3 DNA
TRBJ2-2,TRBV7-2,TRBD1,-,CASGKQGLTGELFF,TGTGCCAGCGGCAAACAGGGGCTAACCGGGGAGCTGTTTTTT
TRBJ1-2,TRBV27,-,-,CASSQLGGVEGYTF,TGTGCCAGCAGTCAGCTGGGAGGGGTGGAGGGCTACACCTTC
TRBJ1-4,TRBV9,TRBD1,-,CASSSQDRGLTNEKLFF,TGTGCCAGCAGCTCCCAAGACAGGGGGCTCACTAATGAAAAACTGTTTTTT
TRBJ1-1,TRBV3-1/TRBV3-2,TRBD1,once,CASSPPQVQGEIEAFF,TGTGCCAGCAGCCCACCTCAGGTCCAGGGGGAAATTGAAGCTTTCTTT
TRBJ1-1,TRBV6-5,-,-,CASTLDPGSNTEAFF,TGTGCCAGCACCCTAGACCCCGGGAGTAACACTGAAGCTTTCTTT
TRBJ2-1,TRBV6-5,-,-,CASSYGQGGNEQFF,TGTGCCAGCAGTTACGGGCAGGGGGGTAATGAGCAGTTCTTC
TRBJ1-6,TRBV5-5,-,few,CASSFRLLNSPLHF,TGTGCCAGCAGCTTTAGACTGCTAAATTCACCCCTCCACTTT
TRBJ1-3,TRBV28,TRBD1,-,CASSFPTGTGNTIYF,TGTGCCAGCAGTTTCCCGACAGGGACTGGAAACACCATATATTTT
TRBJ1-1,TRBV7-9,TRBD1,-,CASSPRGGQGAVLNTEAFF,TGTGCCAGCAGCCCGAGAGGGGGACAGGGGGCGGTTTTGAACACTGAAGCTTTCTTT
TRBJ2-5,TRBV11-2,TRBD1,-,CASSSLRDRGPGETQYF,TGTGCCAGCAGCTCACTCCGGGACAGGGGGCCCGGGGAGACCCAGTACTTC
TRBJ1-6,TRBV19,-,few,CASKELELNSPLHF,TGTGCCAGTAAGGAACTGGAGCTCAATTCACCCCTCCACTTT